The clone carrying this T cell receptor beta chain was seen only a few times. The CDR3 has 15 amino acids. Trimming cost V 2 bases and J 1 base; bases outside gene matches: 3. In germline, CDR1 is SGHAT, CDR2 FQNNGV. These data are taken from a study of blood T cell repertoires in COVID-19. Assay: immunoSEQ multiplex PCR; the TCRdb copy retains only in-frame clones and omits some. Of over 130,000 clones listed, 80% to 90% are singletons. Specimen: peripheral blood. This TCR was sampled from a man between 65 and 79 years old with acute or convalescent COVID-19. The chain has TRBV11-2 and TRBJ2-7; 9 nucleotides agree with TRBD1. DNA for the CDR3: TGTGCCAGCAGCTTACTCGGGACAGGGTCCTACGAGCAGTACTTC. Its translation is CASSLLGTGSYEQYF.